This TCR beta chain was identified in a study of identical twins (dated by TCRdb to about 2016). Turning to the overall study: The study deep-sequenced TCR alpha and beta repertoires from monozygotic twins, unrelated adults of various ages and cord blood to test whether fetal clonotypes persist. To rule out contamination, replicate twin experiments were performed at different times with different library preparation protocols. What the authors observed across the whole study: In beta out-of-frame sequences, excess twin sharing was weaker, because having fewer shared sequences lowered the signal-to-noise ratio. Out-of-frame TCR alpha sharing in monozygotic twins was systematically underestimated by recombination models, whereas sharing between unrelated individuals was in agreement with the recombination models. Fewer insertions were carried by abundant cord blood beta clonotypes, a similar but weaker trend appeared in young adult naive repertoires, and no such trend appeared in memory repertoires. Compared with coincidental sharing between unrelated individuals, out-of-frame TCR alpha sequences shared between twins showed an excess of sequences with low generation probability. Because the same donors could not be followed over many years, conclusions were based on cross-sectional statistical analysis. Invariant T cells such as MAIT and iNKT could partly confound zero-insertion analyses, though diverse VJ usage argued against this for most clonotypes.

This clonotype has at least ten counts. Its antigen remains undetermined. Nothing much larger sits one base from this clone, and base qualities are not available. All donors were healthy Caucasians. Three pairs of female monozygotic twins, all aged 18 to 29 years, were included in the twin cohort. Positive isolation kits from Invitrogen were used to isolate the CD4+ and CD8+ T cell populations. Library creation used 5' RACE. Sequencing was carried out with an Illumina HiSeq 2000. A universal primer binding site was introduced by template switching, and a unique molecular identifier was present in the final cDNA, enabling accurate counting of TCR cDNA molecules. Specific primers in the conserved constant-segment region were used to synthesize first-strand cDNA for TCR alpha and beta chains. Each cDNA library was double barcoded, with a SMART-Mk sample barcode plus Illumina barcodes, to control for contamination. TruSeq adapter sequences and Illumina sample barcodes were added in two successive PCR steps. TCR alpha and beta cDNA libraries were sequenced on the Illumina HiSeq platform with custom primers. The original pipeline was this. Raw reads were processed with MiGEC to extract unique molecular identifiers, and MiXCR was used to determine CDR3 positions. For each individual, recombination models were inferred using an EM algorithm with the repgenHMM and IGoR tools. The analysis of shared clonotypes was done with the tcR package in R, with sharing normalized by the product of cloneset sizes. Out-of-frame nonproductive sequences were analyzed to study raw recombination free of thymic and clonal selection effects. TCRdb took the public reads, trimmed them with fastp at Q25, ran MiXCR for clone calling and kept in-frame beta chains. Rows with a matching CDR3 protein are joined into one entry that keeps the most common DNA and genes. The authors' filters were not applied to this entry. The sample table lists 470,000 or so distinct CDR3 sequences, more than 20% of them with a count of one. The leading ten clones occupy 2.5% to 3.5% of the sample.

CDR1 and CDR2 are drawn from the germline V gene: KGHSH, LQKENI. V and J are truncated by 3 bases and 9 bases respectively, leaving an intervening sequence of 8 bases. The CDR3 spans 12 residues, from the cysteine through the phenylalanine. The CDR3 DNA has 36 bases and is translated from base 1. The sample was also reused in another study, on T cells expressing NK-cell markers. In that second paper, the authors write: In sorted CD3+CD56+NKG2C+, CD3+CD56+NKG2C- and CD3+CD56-NKG2C+ T-cell subsets from about 8 donors, TCR beta-chain repertoires were profiled. Among the eight sequenced donors, only one was HCMV-seronegative, while the other seven were HCMV-seropositive. In several experiments an anti-gammadeltaTCR antibody was added to restrict sorting to alphabetaTCR-expressing T cells. In a handful of donors, the dominant CD3+CD56+NKG2C+ clonotypes were found to rank among the top 10 CD8+ clonotypes and to make up roughly 1.0-7.5% of CD8+ T cells. Those dominant clonotypes were again the most abundant among CD3+CD56-NKG2C+ cells in several donors, at about 28.3-60.1%. Whether the expanded NKG2C-expressing T cell clones were specific for HCMV antigens was left unclear. Randomly selected healthy volunteers, three men and five women, were used as the eight sequenced donors. A commercial ELISA kit detecting HCMV-specific IgG in serum was used to determine HCMV serostatus. MIGEC handled demultiplexing of the reads and grouping by UMI, while MiTCR was used to assemble and quantify clonotypes. To remove erroneous sequences, TCR cDNA sequences were retained only when supported by two or more reads. The tcR package was used for downstream repertoire analysis, with clonotypes matched between fractions based on CDR3 nucleotide sequence plus V segment. Antigen specificity was annotated against VDJdb with VDJmatch, allowing one amino acid substitution in CDR3.

The sample was CD4+ T cells sorted from blood. The TCR comes from a woman younger than 30 in good health. This receptor chain uses TRBV18 and TRBJ2-2, with the D segment identity uncertain. The CDR3 protein is CASSPQFRELFF. The sequenced DNA: TGTGCCAGCTCACCCCAGTTCCGGGAGCTGTTTTTT. Where the CDR3 stops, the reference TRBV18 and TRBJ2-2 genes take over; the full variable domain is NAGVMQNPRHLVRRRGQEARLRCSPMKGHSHVYWYRQLPEEGLKFMVYLQKENIIDESGMPKERFSAEFPKEGPSILRIQQVVRGDSAAYFCASSPQFRELFFGEGSRLTVL.